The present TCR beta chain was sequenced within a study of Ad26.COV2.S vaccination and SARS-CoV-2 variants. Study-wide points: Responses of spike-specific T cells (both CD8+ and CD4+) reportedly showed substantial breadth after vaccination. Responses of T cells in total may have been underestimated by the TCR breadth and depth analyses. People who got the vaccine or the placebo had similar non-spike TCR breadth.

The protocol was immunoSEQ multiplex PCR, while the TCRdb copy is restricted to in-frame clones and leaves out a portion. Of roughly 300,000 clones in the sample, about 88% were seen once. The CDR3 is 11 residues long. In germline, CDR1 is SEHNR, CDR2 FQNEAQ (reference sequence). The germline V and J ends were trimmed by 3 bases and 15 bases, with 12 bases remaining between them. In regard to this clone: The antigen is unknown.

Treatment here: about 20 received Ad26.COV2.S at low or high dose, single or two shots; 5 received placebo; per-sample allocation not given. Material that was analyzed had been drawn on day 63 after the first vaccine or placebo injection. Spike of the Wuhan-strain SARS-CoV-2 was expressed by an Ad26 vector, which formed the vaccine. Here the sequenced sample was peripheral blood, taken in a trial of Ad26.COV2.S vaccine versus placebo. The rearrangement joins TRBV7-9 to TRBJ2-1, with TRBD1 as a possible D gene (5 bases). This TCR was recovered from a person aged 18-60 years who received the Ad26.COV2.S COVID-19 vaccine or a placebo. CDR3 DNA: TGTGCCAGCAGCTTTACCCTGGGGCCGTTCTTC. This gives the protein CASSFTLGPFF.